Below, 31 T cell receptor beta chains from the same sample are listed, as sequenced in a study of shared clonotypes between healthy human individuals. The assay was immunoSEQ multiplex PCR, and TCRdb's table has in-frame clones only and misses some. The sample holds some 1.1 million clones, approximately 77% seen once. The sample was memory CD4+ T cells from PBMCs. This sample's subset: CD45RA-negative fraction. The receptor source for this set is a man younger than 35 in good health. Some clones in this sample may be carry-over from other donors' samples.

The chain joins TRBV5-1 to TRBJ2-7; tentative D call: TRBD1 (6 bases). CDR1 and CDR2 (germline): SGHRS, YFSETQ. This CDR3 is 13 amino acids long. Between the trimmed V and J ends, which lost 2 bases and 3 bases, there was a span of 9 bases. The CDR3 loop is CASSLGTIYEQYF. The DNA of the CDR3 is TGCGCCAGCAGCTTAGGGACAATCTACGAGCAGTACTTC.

The CDR3 nucleotides read TGTGCCAGCAGCTCATGGCCCCGGGACGGGAACACTGAAGCTTTCTTT. Its protein is CASSSWPRDGNTEAFF. The rearrangement links TRBV7-2 to TRBJ1-1; D perhaps matches TRBD1 (5 bases). This CDR3 spans 16 amino acids. V lost 4 bases and J 1 base, leaving 16 bases between the germline ends. Per germline, CDR1 SGHTA and CDR2 FQGNSA. The whole variable domain, remainder taken from reference TRBV7-2 and TRBJ1-1, is GAGVSQSPSNKVTEKGKDVELRCDPISGHTALYWYRQSLGQGLEFLIYFQGNSAPDKSGLPSDRFSAERTGGSVSTLTIQRTQQEDSAVYLCASSSWPRDGNTEAFFGQGTRLTVV.

This clone was detected a few times. The chain employs TRBV19 and TRBJ2-1; TRBD1 agrees at 7 bases. The CDR3 covers 13 residues. With 7 bases clipped from V and 2 bases from J, the junction kept 2 bases outside the gene matches. Germline CDR1 is LNHDA and CDR2 is SQIVND (reference sequence). The CDR3 DNA follows: TGTGCCAGTATGGGACAGACCTACAATGAGCAGTTCTTC. The encoded protein is CASMGQTYNEQFF.

This chain uses TRBV5-1 with TRBJ1-1, with 9 nucleotides matching TRBD1. J gave up 3 bases and V 3 bases, and 6 bases lay outside the gene matches. The CDR3 extends over 15 amino acids. CDR1 SGHRS and CDR2 YFSETQ come from the germline V gene. This CDR3 reads CASSSGRTGDTEAFF. The CDR3 nucleotides are TGCGCCAGCAGCTCCGGAAGGACAGGGGACACTGAAGCTTTCTTT.

The chain uses TRBV9 and TRBJ2-5, with 7 bases fitting TRBD2. Unmatched junction bases numbered 7, after V lost 4 bases and J lost 4 bases. Germline CDR1 reads SGDLS; CDR2 reads YYNGEE. This CDR3 contains 14 residues. Here the CDR3 DNA reads TGTGCCAGCAGCCCACGGACTAGTATAGAGACCCAGTACTTC. Translation: CASSPRTSIETQYF.

As regards this clone: A far bigger clonotype differs at one base, so this is likely a read error. CDR3 region: CAGSQVSGSVGEQYF. The CDR3 DNA reads as TGCGCCGGCAGCCAAGTGAGCGGGAGTGTCGGCGAGCAGTACTTC. The chain combines TRBV4-3 with TRBJ2-7; 8 bases line up with TRBD2. Looked up from germline, CDR1 is LGHNA and CDR2 is YSLEER. The CDR3 sequence is 15 residues long.

This clone was observed a few times. The rearrangement joins TRBV28 to TRBJ1-1, with D uncertain. The germline V and J ends were trimmed by 6 bases and 3 bases, with 14 bases remaining between them. Germline CDR1 MDHEN, CDR2 SYDVKM. This CDR3 has 14 residues. The CDR3 coding sequence is TGTGCCAGCAGGGAGTCCCCGAGGGACACTGAAGCTTTCTTT. Translating gives CASRESPRDTEAFF.

The CDR3, as DNA: TGCGCCAGCAGCTTGATCATTGGGGAGGCGACAGATACGCAGTATTTT. Residues: CASSLIIGEATDTQYF. This chain connects TRBV5-1 to TRBJ2-3, with D possibly TRBD2 on 6 matching bases. CDR3 length: 16 residues. Germline CDR1 and CDR2: SGHRS and YFSETQ. Between the trimmed V and J ends, which lost 1 base and 3 bases, there was a span of 15 bases.

To note about this clone: The sample holds other DNA sequences that translate to the same CDR3. The chain is built from TRBV18 and TRBJ2-5; D may be TRBD2 (5 bases). The CDR3 loop spans 13 amino acids. Trimming shortened V by 0 bases and J by 4 bases, and 6 bases separated the two germline ends. The germline V gene has CDR1 KGHSH and CDR2 LQKENI. For the CDR3, the DNA is TGTGCCAGCTCACCACCGAGCGGAGAGACCCAGTACTTC. Protein product: CASSPPSGETQYF.

Regarding this clone: At the DNA level, this CDR3 is encoded by other sequences in the same sample as well. This chain connects TRBV7-9 to TRBJ2-6; D unresolved. Trimming left V 2 bases short and J 3 bases short, with 8 bases between. The length of the CDR3 is 15 residues. Germline CDR1 reads SEHNR; CDR2 reads FQNEAQ (reference sequence). CDR3 coding DNA: TGTGCCAGCAGCTTACGAGGCAGTGGGGCCAACGTCCTGACTTTC. Amino acid sequence: CASSLRGSGANVLTF.

Concerning this clone: A much larger clone differs from this one at a single base, so this may be a read error. The rearrangement joins TRBV30 to TRBJ2-7; 9 bases are shared with TRBD2. The CDR3 loop spans 14 amino acids. Germline values: CDR1 GTSNPN, CDR2 SVGIG (reference sequence). CDR3 region: CAWRPWREGREQCF. CDR3 nucleotides: TGTGCCTGGAGGCCCTGGCGGGAGGGCCGCGAGCAGTGCTTC.

This chain links TRBV10-3 with TRBJ2-5, with D perhaps given as TRBD1 or TRBD2 (5 bases each). Germline CDR1 ENHRY, CDR2 SYGVKD. The CDR3 is 13 residues long. V lost 2 bases to trimming and J lost 9 bases, with 13 bases between them. CDR3 DNA sequence: TGTGCCATCAGTGAGGGGGCACCCGGGGCCCAGTACTTC. Translating gives CAISEGAPGAQYF.

The genes are TRBV18 and TRBJ2-2, with TRBD1 as a possible D gene (6 bases). The CDR3 loop spans 17 amino acids. Looked up from germline, CDR1 is KGHSH and CDR2 is LQKENI. Trimming shortened V by 2 bases and J by 0 bases, and 13 bases separated the two germline ends. The CDR3 DNA is TGTGCCAGCTCACCAGTGCAGGGGAAATCGAACACCGGGGAGCTGTTTTTT. This gives the protein CASSPVQGKSNTGELFF.

The V call is TRBV14, the J call TRBJ1-2, with D hard to call. This CDR3 has 14 residues. Germline lookup yields CDR1 SGHDN and CDR2 FVKESK. Trimming left V 2 bases short and J 4 bases short, with 11 bases between. CDR3 amino acids: CASSQQNLFYGYTF. DNA of the CDR3: TGTGCCAGCAGCCAACAGAATTTGTTCTATGGCTACACCTTC.

The rearrangement uses TRBV5-1 and TRBJ1-5, with D possibly matching TRBD1 (5 bases). V was pared by 3 bases and J by 7 bases, with 14 bases between. CDR3 size: 14 residues. Per the germline V gene, CDR1 is SGHRS and CDR2 is YFSETQ. CDR3 coding DNA: TGCGCCAGCAGCTACGCGGGGGGAGGGCAGCCCCAGCATTTT. Its translation is CASSYAGGGQPQHF. The complete variable domain, with remaining parts taken from reference TRBV5-1 and TRBJ1-5, reads KAGVTQTPRYLIKTRGQQVTLSCSPISGHRSVSWYQQTPGQGLQFLFEYFSETQRNKGNFPGRFSGRQFSNSRSEMNVSTLELGDSALYLCASSYAGGGQPQHFGDGTRLSIL.

This clone occurred once. The chain recombines TRBV18 with TRBJ2-7; 9 nucleotides agree with TRBD2. This CDR3 spans 16 amino acids. Per the germline V gene, CDR1 is KGHSH and CDR2 is LQKENI. V dropped 5 bases and J dropped 0; count of bases not matched to a gene: 8. As DNA, the CDR3 is TGTGCCAGCTCAATTGCTAGCGGGAAAGGCTCCTACGAGCAGTACTTC. This gives the protein CASSIASGKGSYEQYF.

The J gene is TRBJ2-7, the V gene TRBV19, with 10 bases fitting TRBD2. Trimming took 4 bases from V and 5 from J; bases not matched to a gene: 17. Germline CDR1 LNHDA, CDR2 SQIVND (reference sequence). The CDR3 covers 18 residues. The CDR3 coding sequence is TGTGCCAGTAGTACCGCCTCGGGGCTAGCGGGAGCCGTTCACGAGCAGTACTTC. This sequence encodes CASSTASGLAGAVHEQYF.

V is TRBV10-3 and J is TRBJ2-7; perhaps TRBD1 as D (5 bases). This CDR3 region has 14 residues. V was shortened by 6 bases and J by 1 base, with 13 bases between the two germline ends. Germline loops: CDR1 ENHRY, CDR2 SYGVKD. In nucleotides, the CDR3 is TGTGCCATCAGGGGGCAGGGAAGATCCTACGAGCAGTACTTC. This codes for CAIRGQGRSYEQYF.

This chain uses TRBV27 with TRBJ1-5; possibly TRBD1 for D (5 bases). Between the trimmed V and J ends, which lost 2 bases and 7 bases, there was a span of 12 bases. There are 14 residues in the CDR3. CDR1 and CDR2 (germline): MNHEY, SMNVEV (reference sequence). The chain's CDR3 is CASSLRGFGQPQHF. DNA of the CDR3: TGTGCCAGCAGTTTAAGGGGTTTCGGGCAGCCCCAGCATTTT.

The sample holds many counts of this clone. The chain combines TRBV4-1 with TRBJ2-1, with 9 bases fitting TRBD2. J gave up 10 bases and V 3 bases, and 7 bases lay outside the gene matches. The CDR3 totals 14 residues. Per the germline V gene, CDR1 is MGHRA and CDR2 is YSYEKL. This chain's CDR3 is CASSHPGLAWEQFF. As DNA, the CDR3 is TGCGCCAGCAGCCATCCGGGACTAGCATGGGAGCAGTTCTTC.

This chain connects TRBV5-1 to TRBJ2-7, with 8 bases lining up with TRBD2. The CDR3 is 15 amino acids. Germline CDR1 SGHRS, CDR2 YFSETQ. V was pared by 4 bases and J by 2 bases, with 8 bases of the junction left unmatched. The CDR3 is CASSPRGGEPYEQYF. CDR3 nucleotide sequence: TGCGCCAGCAGCCCCCGGGGGGGGGAACCCTACGAGCAGTACTTC.

The gene calls are TRBV7-3 and TRBJ2-3, with no clear D. Germline V gives CDR1 SGHTA, CDR2 FQGTGA. This CDR3 is 15 amino acids long. Trimming pared 2 bases from V and 0 bases from J, leaving 9 bases between. The CDR3 coding sequence is TGTGCCAGCAGCTTACAAGGAGCTAGCACAGATACGCAGTATTTT. Translating it yields CASSLQGASTDTQYF. Variable domain in full (rest from reference TRBV7-3 and TRBJ2-3): GAGVSQTPSNKVTEKGKYVELRCDPISGHTALYWYRQSLGQGPEFLIYFQGTGAADDSGLPNDRFFAVRPEGSVSTLKIQRTERGDSAVYLCASSLQGASTDTQYFGPGTRLTVL.

This clone has only a few counts. The V call is TRBV18, the J call TRBJ2-1; 9 nucleotides agree with TRBD1. Per the germline V gene, CDR1 is KGHSH and CDR2 is LQKENI. The CDR3 runs to 14 residues. V gave up 10 bases and J gave up 2 bases; unmatched junction bases: 6. This CDR3 reads CATMGQGAYNEQFF. The CDR3 DNA is TGTGCCACCATGGGACAGGGCGCCTACAATGAGCAGTTCTTC.

The chain links TRBV11-1 to TRBJ2-2; D might be TRBD1 (6 bases). Germline V gives CDR1 SGHAT, CDR2 FQDESV (reference sequence). The V end lost 1 base, the J end lost 2 bases, and 8 bases lay between the germline ends. This CDR3 is built from 15 residues. CDR3 residues: CASSLGGHNTGELFF. The CDR3 bases are TGTGCCAGCAGCTTAGGGGGACACAACACCGGGGAGCTGTTTTTT.

A few counts support this clone. The chain uses TRBV7-2 and TRBJ2-7, with D tentatively TRBD2 (5 bases). Germline CDR1 is SGHTA and CDR2 is FQGNSA. The CDR3 runs to 15 residues. Trimming pared 3 bases from V and 0 bases from J, leaving 12 bases between. The CDR3 DNA reads TGTGCCAGCAGCTTGGCGGGCTCGGCCTCCTACGAGCAGTACTTC. Its protein product is CASSLAGSASYEQYF.

The chain is built from TRBV29-1 and TRBJ2-5; no reliable D call. The germline V gene has CDR1 SQVTM and CDR2 ANQGSEA. Trimming stripped 2 bases from V and 2 bases from J, with 6 bases between. The CDR3 runs to 12 residues. This chain's CDR3 is CSVETQQETQYF. The CDR3 DNA reads TGCAGCGTTGAAACACAACAAGAGACCCAGTACTTC.

The table lists this clone with many counts. This sample includes further DNA sequences coding for the same CDR3. V is TRBV5-1 and J is TRBJ2-2; D unresolved. CDR3 length: 13 residues. The V end was cut by 0 bases, the J end by 6 bases, with 6 bases between. CDR1 is SGHRS, CDR2 YFSETQ, per germline. Written as DNA, the CDR3 is TGCGCCAGCAGCTTGGCTCCCCCCGGGGAGCTGTTTTTT. It encodes CASSLAPPGELFF.

The chain uses TRBV11-2 and TRBJ1-2, with D hard to call. The CDR3 covers 15 residues. Germline V gene data show CDR1 as SGHAT and CDR2 as FQNNGV. The V end was cut by 3 bases, the J end by 4 bases, with 15 bases between. Here the CDR3 DNA reads TGTGCCAGCAGCTTGGGTCAGGCTTTTGGCTATGGCTACACCTTC. Protein sequence: CASSLGQAFGYGYTF. Based on the CDR3 plus reference TRBV11-2 and TRBJ1-2, the full variable domain is EAGVAQSPRYKIIEKRQSVAFWCNPISGHATLYWYQQILGQGPKLLIQFQNNGVVDDSQLPKDRFSAERLKGVDSTLKIQPAKLEDSAVYLCASSLGQAFGYGYTFGSGTRLTVV.

V usage is TRBV30 and J usage is TRBJ1-5; D ambiguous. The CDR3 runs 13 residues. Germline values: CDR1 GTSNPN, CDR2 SVGIG (reference sequence). V was pared by 1 base and J by 3 bases, with 7 bases between. CDR3 sequence reads: CAWSARPNQPQHF. DNA for the CDR3: TGTGCCTGGAGTGCCAGGCCCAATCAGCCCCAGCATTTT.

The chain links TRBV6-1 to TRBJ1-2, with D possibly TRBD1 on 6 matching bases. Trimming took off 1 base at V and 7 bases at J, with 16 bases between the two ends. Germline-derived CDR1 and CDR2 are MNHNS and SASEGT. The CDR3 has 15 residues. The CDR3, as DNA: TGTGCCAGCAGTGAAGTTCTGGGGGGCCCGTTTGGCTACACCTTC. It is translated as CASSEVLGGPFGYTF.

This chain joins TRBV15 and TRBJ2-1; D not resolved. This CDR3 is 12 amino acids long. V dropped 1 base and J dropped 11 bases, with 9 bases sitting between them. Germline V gives CDR1 LNHNV, CDR2 YYDKDF (reference sequence). The CDR3 region is CATSRAQTQQFF. Written as DNA, the CDR3 is TGTGCCACCAGCAGAGCACAGACTCAGCAGTTCTTC.